Described below is a single TCR beta chain sequence and its context. Original methodology: For nucleated cells, counts were estimated from reference gene primer amplification. TCRdb keeps only in-frame clones here, not all; method: immunoSEQ multiplex PCR. V and J calls plus clone size are reproduced from that table; the DNA served to infer D and trimming. The repertoire consists of about 59,000 clones, with roughly 87% occurring once and the leading ten covering roughly 5.3%. This specimen belongs to a study of blood T cell repertoires in COVID-19. Sequenced: peripheral blood. The clonotype originates from a man older than 75 in a cohort sampled during active COVID-19.

The CDR3 loop is CASSPGDRAYGYTF. CDR3 coding DNA: TGTGCCAGCAGCCCGGGGGACAGGGCTTATGGCTACACCTTC. The rearrangement links TRBV27 to TRBJ1-2, with TRBD1 identical over 9 bases. The CDR3 covers 14 residues. With 6 bases clipped from V and 5 bases from J, the junction kept 7 bases outside the gene matches. The germline gives CDR1 MNHEY, CDR2 SMNVEV (reference sequence).